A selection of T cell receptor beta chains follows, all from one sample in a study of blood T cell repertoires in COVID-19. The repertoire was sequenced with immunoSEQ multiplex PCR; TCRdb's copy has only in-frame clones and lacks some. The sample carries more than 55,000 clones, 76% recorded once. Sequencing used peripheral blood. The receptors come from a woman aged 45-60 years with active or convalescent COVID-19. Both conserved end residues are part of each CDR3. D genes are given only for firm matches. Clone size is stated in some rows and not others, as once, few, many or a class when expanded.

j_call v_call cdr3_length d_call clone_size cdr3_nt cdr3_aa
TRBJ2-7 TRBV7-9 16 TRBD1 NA TGTGCCAGCAGCACCCACCGGGACAGGGCCTCCTACGAGCAGTACTTC CASSTHRDRASYEQYF
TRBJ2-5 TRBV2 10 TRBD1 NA TGTGCCAGCAGTTCGGGACAGGTGTACTTC CASSSGQVYF
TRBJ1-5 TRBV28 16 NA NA TGTGCCAGCAGTCCGAGTCGGTTAGGGGGTGGTCAGCCCCAGCATTTT CASSPSRLGGGQPQHF
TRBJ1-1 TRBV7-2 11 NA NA TGTGCCAGCAGCCAGAACACTGAAGCTTTCTTT CASSQNTEAFF
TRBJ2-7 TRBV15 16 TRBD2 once TGTGCCACCAGCAGAGATAAGGCTAGCGGGACCTACGAGCAGTACTTC CATSRDKASGTYEQYF
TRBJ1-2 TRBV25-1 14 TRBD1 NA TGTGCCAGCAGACCCCAGGGGGTGGTGGGTGGCTACACCTTC CASRPQGVVGGYTF
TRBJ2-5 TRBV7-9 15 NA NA TGTGCCAGCAGCTTAAGAGGGCCACCCCCTGCGACCCAGTACTTC CASSLRGPPPATQYF
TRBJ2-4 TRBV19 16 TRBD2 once TGTGCCAGTAGTGCACCGGGACTAGCGTACGGAAACATTCAGTACTTC CASSAPGLAYGNIQYF
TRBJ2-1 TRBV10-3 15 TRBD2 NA TGTGCCATCAGTGCACTAGCGAGGGACTTTGGCGAGCAGTTCTTC CAISALARDFGEQFF
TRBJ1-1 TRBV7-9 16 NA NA TGTGCCAGCAGCTTAGACAGCCATTACTTGAACACTGAAGCTTTCTTT CASSLDSHYLNTEAFF
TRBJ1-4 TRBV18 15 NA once TGTGCCAGCTCACTCCAGGGCGGCCCTAATGAAAAACTGTTTTTT CASSLQGGPNEKLFF
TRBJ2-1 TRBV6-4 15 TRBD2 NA TGTGCCAGCAGTGTCATGGGACTAGCGGGAGACGAGCAGTTCTTC CASSVMGLAGDEQFF
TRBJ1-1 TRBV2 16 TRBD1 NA TGTGCCAGCAGTCCCCGACAGGGGGCATTGAACACTGAAGCTTTCTTT CASSPRQGALNTEAFF
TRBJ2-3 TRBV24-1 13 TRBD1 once TGTGCCACCAGTGACCGAGACAGGGACCCGCAGTATTTT CATSDRDRDPQYF
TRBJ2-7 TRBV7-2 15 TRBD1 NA TGTGCCAGCAGCTCGCGACAGGGAGAACACTACGAGCAGTACTTC CASSSRQGEHYEQYF
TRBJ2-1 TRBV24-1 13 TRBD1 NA TGTGCCACCCGGGACAGCTCCTACAATGAGCAGTTCTTC CATRDSSYNEQFF
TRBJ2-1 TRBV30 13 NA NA TGTGCCTGGATGGGGGGAGCCTACAATGAGCAGTTCTTC CAWMGGAYNEQFF
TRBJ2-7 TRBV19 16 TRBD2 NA TGTGCCTGTGGGGGGACTAGCGGGTTCTGCCTCTACGAGCAGTACTTC CACGGTSGFCLYEQYF
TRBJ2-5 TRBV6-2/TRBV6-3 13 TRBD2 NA TGTGCCAGCAGTAGCGGGGAACAAGAGACCCAGTACTTC CASSSGEQETQYF
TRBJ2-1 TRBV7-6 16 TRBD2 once TGTGCCAGCAGCTCGAGGACTAGCGGGAGTAAAAGTGAGCAGTTCTTC CASSSRTSGSKSEQFF
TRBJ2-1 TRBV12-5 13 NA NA TGTGCTAGTGGTTATGGAGCCGGTGATGAGCAGTTCTTC CASGYGAGDEQFF
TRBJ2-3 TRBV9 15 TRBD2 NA TGTGCCAGCAGCGTAGGGCTAGCGGGAGGAGATACGCAGTATTTT CASSVGLAGGDTQYF
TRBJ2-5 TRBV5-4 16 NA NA TGTGCCAGCAGCCGAGATTCGGACAGTGGTCAAGAGACCCAGTACTTC CASSRDSDSGQETQYF